Below are 6 T cell receptor beta chains sequenced from a single sample in a study of blood T cell repertoires in COVID-19. The method was immunoSEQ multiplex PCR; TCRdb's version includes in-frame clones alone and lacks a portion of them. The sample yields approximately 310,000 clones, more than 70% seen once. The specimen sequenced was peripheral blood. The source of these receptors is a woman in her fifties or sixties who had recovered from COVID-19.

DNA of the CDR3: TGCGCCAGCAGCTTGGTAGGGGGCATAGGAGATACGCAGTATTTT. Translated: CASSLVGGIGDTQYF. This chain links TRBV5-1 with TRBJ2-3, with 7 bases that match TRBD1. The length of the CDR3 is 15 residues. The germline gives CDR1 SGHRS, CDR2 YFSETQ. V lost 0 bases, J lost 5 bases, and 6 bases stayed unmatched.

This clone was counted once. This sequence joins TRBV10-3 and TRBJ1-4; 7 nucleotides agree with TRBD1. The CDR3 extends over 15 amino acids. Germline V gives CDR1 ENHRY, CDR2 SYGVKD. Trimming removed 5 bases from V and 4 bases from J; junction bases left unmatched: 7. In DNA form, the CDR3 reads TGTGCCATCAGTCCGGGGACAGCAGATAATGAAAAACTGTTTTTT. Encoded protein: CAISPGTADNEKLFF.

The chain combines TRBV29-1 with TRBJ1-4; D is possibly TRBD1 (5 bases). In germline, CDR1 is SQVTM, CDR2 ANQGSEA. The germline V and J ends were trimmed by 7 bases and 10 bases, with 16 bases remaining between them. The CDR3 contains 12 residues. This CDR3 reads CSAHSGEGKLFF. CDR3 bases: TGCAGCGCCCACTCGGGGGAAGGAAAACTGTTTTTT.

The chain has TRBV19 and TRBJ1-5, with D perhaps TRBD1 (5 bases). V shed 6 bases and J shed 4 bases, with 7 bases lying between them. The CDR3 contains 12 residues. CDR1 and CDR2 (germline): LNHDA, SQIVND (reference sequence). CDR3 amino acids: CASSRQNQPQHF. CDR3 sequence (DNA): TGTGCCAGTAGCCGACAGAATCAGCCCCAGCATTTT.

V and J are TRBV28 and TRBJ2-1, with 9 bases identical to TRBD2. With 3 bases clipped from V and 0 bases from J, the junction kept 9 bases outside the gene matches. Germline CDR1 is MDHEN and CDR2 is SYDVKM. The CDR3 loop spans 18 amino acids. The DNA of the CDR3 is TGTGCCAGCAGTTTCCCTTCGAGCGGGGGGAGCTCCTACAATGAGCAGTTCTTC. It specifies CASSFPSSGGSSYNEQFF.

This clone was seen a single time. The chain is built from TRBV3-1 (or the pseudogene TRBV3-2) and TRBJ2-2; 7 bases fit TRBD1. The length of the CDR3 is 14 residues. V gave up 0 bases and J gave up 15 bases; unmatched junction bases: 10. Germline loops: CDR1 LGHDT, CDR2 YNNKEL (reference sequence). The CDR3 region is CASSQDKSQGKVFF. In DNA form, the CDR3 reads TGTGCCAGCAGCCAAGATAAATCACAGGGGAAGGTGTTTTTT.